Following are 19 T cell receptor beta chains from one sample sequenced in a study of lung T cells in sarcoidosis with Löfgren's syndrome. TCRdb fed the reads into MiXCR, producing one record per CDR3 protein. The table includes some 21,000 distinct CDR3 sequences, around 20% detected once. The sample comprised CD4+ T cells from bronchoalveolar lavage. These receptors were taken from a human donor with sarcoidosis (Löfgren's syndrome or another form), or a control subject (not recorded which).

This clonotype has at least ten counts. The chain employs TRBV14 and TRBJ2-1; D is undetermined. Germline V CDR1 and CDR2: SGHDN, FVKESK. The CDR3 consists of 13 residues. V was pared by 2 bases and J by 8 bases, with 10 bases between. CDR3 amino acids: CASSQNGYDEQFF. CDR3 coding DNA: TGTGCCAGCAGCCAAAATGGTTACGATGAGCAGTTCTTC.

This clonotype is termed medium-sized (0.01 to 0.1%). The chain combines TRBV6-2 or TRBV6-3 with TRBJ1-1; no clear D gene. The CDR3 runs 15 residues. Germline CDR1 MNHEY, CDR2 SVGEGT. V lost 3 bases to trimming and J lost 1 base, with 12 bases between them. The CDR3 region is CASSYWVRRNTEAFF. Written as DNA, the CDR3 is TGTGCCAGCAGTTATTGGGTACGGCGGAACACTGAAGCTTTCTTT.

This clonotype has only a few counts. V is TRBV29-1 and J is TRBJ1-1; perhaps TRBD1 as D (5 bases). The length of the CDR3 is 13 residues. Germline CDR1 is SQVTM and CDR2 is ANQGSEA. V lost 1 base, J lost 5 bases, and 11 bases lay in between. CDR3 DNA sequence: TGCAGCGTTGAAGGACATGGGGCAACTGAAGCTTTCTTT. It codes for CSVEGHGATEAFF.

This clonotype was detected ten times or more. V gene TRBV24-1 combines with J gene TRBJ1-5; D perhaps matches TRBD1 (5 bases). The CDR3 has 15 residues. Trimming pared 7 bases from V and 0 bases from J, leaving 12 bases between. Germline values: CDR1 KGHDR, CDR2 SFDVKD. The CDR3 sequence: CATSDRGYSNQPQHF. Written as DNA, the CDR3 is TGTGCCACCAGCGACCGGGGCTATAGCAATCAGCCCCAGCATTTT.

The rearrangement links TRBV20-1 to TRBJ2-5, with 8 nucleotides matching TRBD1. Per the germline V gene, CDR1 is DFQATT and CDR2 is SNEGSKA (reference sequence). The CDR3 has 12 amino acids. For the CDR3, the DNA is TGCAGAGCAGGACAGGGTAGAGAGACCCAGTACTTC. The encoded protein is CRAGQGRETQYF.

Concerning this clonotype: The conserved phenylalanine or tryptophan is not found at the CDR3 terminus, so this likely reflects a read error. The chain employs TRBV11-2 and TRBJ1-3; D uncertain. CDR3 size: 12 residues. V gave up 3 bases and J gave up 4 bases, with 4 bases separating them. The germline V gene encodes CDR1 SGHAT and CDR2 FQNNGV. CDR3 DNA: TGTGCCAGCAGCTTTGGGGGAAACACCATATATTCT. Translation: CASSFGGNTIYS.

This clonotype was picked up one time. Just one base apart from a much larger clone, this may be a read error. The CDR3 protein is CSARDQGVLYGYTF. The CDR3 bases are TGCAGTGCTAGAGATCAAGGGGTCCTCTATGGCTACACCTTC. The V gene is TRBV20-1, the J gene TRBJ1-2; D possibly corresponds to TRBD1 (5 bases). With 0 bases removed from V and 4 bases from J, the gap between germline ends came to 12 bases. This CDR3 has 14 residues. Germline-derived CDR1 and CDR2 are DFQATT and SNEGSKA (reference sequence).

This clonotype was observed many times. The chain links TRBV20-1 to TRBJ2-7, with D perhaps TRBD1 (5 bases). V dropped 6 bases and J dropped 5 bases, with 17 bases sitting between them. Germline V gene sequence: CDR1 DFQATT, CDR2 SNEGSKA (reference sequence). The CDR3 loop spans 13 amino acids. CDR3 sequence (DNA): TGCAGTGCCGGCGGCGGCAGGGTGGACGAGCAGTACTTC. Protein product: CSAGGGRVDEQYF.

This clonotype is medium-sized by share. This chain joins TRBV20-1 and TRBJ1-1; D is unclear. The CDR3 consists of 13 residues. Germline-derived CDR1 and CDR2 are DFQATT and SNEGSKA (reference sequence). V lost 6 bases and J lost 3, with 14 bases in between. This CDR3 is CSAAKALDTEAFF. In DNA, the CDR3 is TGCAGTGCAGCTAAGGCCCTGGACACTGAAGCTTTCTTT.

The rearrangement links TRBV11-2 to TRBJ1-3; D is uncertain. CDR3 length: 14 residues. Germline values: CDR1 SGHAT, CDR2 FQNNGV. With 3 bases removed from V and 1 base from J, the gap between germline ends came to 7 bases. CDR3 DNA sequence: TGTGCCAGCAGCTTGGCGGCGTCTGGAAACACCATATATTTT. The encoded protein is CASSLAASGNTIYF.

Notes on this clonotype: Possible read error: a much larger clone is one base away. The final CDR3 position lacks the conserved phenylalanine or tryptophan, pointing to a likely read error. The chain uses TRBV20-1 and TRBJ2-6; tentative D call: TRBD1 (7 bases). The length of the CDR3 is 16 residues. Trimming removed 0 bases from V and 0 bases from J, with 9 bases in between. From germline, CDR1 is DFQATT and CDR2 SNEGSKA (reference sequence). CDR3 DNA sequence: TGCAGTGCTAGAGATCAGGGGGGCTCTGGGGCCAACGTCCTGACTTCC. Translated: CSARDQGGSGANVLTS.

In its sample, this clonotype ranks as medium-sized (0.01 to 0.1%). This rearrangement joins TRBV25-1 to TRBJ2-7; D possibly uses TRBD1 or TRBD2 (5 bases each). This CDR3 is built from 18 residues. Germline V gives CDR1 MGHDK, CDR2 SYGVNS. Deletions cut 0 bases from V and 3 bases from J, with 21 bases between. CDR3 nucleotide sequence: TGTGCCAGCAGTGAATATGATGAGGGGTGGAGACATAACTACGAGCAGTACTTC. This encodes CASSEYDEGWRHNYEQYF.

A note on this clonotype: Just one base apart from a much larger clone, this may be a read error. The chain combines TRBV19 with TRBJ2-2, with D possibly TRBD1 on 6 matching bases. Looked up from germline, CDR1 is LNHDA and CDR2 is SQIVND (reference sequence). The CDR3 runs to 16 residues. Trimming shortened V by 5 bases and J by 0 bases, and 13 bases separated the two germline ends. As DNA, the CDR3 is TGTGCCAGTAGTTCAGCAGGGGTAGCGAACACCGGGGAGCTGTTTTTT. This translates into CASSSAGVANTGELFF. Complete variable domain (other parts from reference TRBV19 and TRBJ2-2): DGGITQSPKYLFRKEGQNVTLSCEQNLNHDAMYWYRQDPGQGLRLIYYSQIVNDFQKGDIAEGYSVSREKKESFPLTVTSAQKNPTAFYLCASSSAGVANTGELFFGEGSRLTVL.

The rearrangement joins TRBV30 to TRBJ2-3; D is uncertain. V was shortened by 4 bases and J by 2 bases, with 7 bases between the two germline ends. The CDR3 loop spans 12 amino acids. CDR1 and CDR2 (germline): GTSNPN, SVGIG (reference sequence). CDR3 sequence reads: CAWIGDTDTQYF. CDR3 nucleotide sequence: TGTGCCTGGATTGGTGACACAGATACGCAGTATTTT.

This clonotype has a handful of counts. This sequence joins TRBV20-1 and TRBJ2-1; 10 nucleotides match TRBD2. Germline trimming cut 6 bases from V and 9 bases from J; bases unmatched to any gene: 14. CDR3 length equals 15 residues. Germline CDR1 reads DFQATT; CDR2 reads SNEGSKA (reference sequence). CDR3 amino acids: CSAGEVSGGPAEQFF. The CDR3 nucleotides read TGCAGTGCGGGCGAGGTTAGCGGGGGGCCGGCTGAGCAGTTCTTC.

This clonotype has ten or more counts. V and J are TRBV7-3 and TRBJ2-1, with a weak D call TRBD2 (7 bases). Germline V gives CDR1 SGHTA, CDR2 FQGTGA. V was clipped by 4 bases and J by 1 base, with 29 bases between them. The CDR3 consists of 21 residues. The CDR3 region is CASSSPSGGARRGASYNEQFF. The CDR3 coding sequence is TGTGCCAGCAGCTCCCCATCTGGGGGGGCCAGACGAGGAGCATCCTACAATGAGCAGTTCTTC.

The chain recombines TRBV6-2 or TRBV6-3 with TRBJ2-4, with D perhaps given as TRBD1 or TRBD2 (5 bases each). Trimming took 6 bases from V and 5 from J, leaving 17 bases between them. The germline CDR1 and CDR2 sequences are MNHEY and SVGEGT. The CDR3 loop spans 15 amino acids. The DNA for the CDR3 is TGTGCCAGCAGCTCATTGGGGCAGGGAGAAAACATTCAGTACTTC. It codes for CASSSLGQGENIQYF.

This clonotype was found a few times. CDR3 region: CSVEPGSTDTQYF. Here the CDR3 DNA reads TGCAGCGTTGAGCCGGGGAGCACAGATACGCAGTATTTT. This rearrangement joins TRBV29-1 to TRBJ2-3, with D possibly being TRBD2 (5 bases). CDR3 length: 13 residues. V lost 3 bases and J 0 bases, leaving 7 bases between the germline ends. Germline CDR1 reads SQVTM; CDR2 reads ANQGSEA.

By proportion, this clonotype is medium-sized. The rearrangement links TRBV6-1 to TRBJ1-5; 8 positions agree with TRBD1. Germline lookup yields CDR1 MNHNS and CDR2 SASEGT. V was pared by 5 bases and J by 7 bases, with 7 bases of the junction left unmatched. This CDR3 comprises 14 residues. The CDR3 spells CASSYRTGNQPQHF. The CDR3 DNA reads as TGTGCCAGCAGTTATAGGACAGGGAACCAGCCCCAGCATTTT.